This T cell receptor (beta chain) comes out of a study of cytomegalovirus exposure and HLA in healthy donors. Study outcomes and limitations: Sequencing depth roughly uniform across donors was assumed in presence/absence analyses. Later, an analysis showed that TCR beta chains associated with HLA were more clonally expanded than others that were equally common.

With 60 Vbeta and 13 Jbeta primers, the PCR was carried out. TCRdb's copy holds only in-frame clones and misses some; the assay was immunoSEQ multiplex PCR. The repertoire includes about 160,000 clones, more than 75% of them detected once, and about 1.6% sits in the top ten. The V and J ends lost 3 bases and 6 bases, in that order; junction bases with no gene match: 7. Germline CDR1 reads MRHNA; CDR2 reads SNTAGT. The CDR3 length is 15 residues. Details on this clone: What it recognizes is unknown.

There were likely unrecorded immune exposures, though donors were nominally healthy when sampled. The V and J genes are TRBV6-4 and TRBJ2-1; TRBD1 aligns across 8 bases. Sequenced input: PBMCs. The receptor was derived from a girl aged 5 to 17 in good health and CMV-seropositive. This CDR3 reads CASSETQGAVNEQFF. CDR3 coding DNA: TGTGCCAGCAGTGAGACCCAGGGGGCAGTCAATGAGCAGTTCTTC.